The T cell receptor (beta chain) described here comes from a study of blood T cell repertoires in COVID-19. Study in general: The study drew acute and convalescent COVID-19 samples from the United States, Italy and Spain. PBMCs, B-cell-depleted T cells, or T cells provided the cDNA or gDNA that made up the material.

Produced via immunoSEQ multiplex PCR; TCRdb's table is partial and in-frame only. The data contain more than 65,000 clones, 80% to 90% of them singletons. The CDR3 spans 15 residues. V lost 6 bases and J lost 3, with 17 bases in between. Germline CDR1 MNHEY, CDR2 SVGAGI. In this sample, this clone turned up once. Sequencing input: peripheral blood. The sequence was collected from a man between 50 and 59 years old with active COVID-19. V is TRBV6-5 and J is TRBJ1-2; tentative D call: TRBD1 (6 bases). The CDR3 region has the DNA TGTGCCAGCAGCTGGGTGGGGGGGCAATACTATGGCTACACCTTC. It specifies CASSWVGGQYYGYTF.